The next 17 T cell receptor beta chains were all read from a single sample in a study of blood T cell repertoires in COVID-19. Measured with immunoSEQ multiplex PCR; TCRdb has only the in-frame clones, and not every one. Among around 100,000 clones listed, around 87% were seen once. Sequencing input: peripheral blood. These receptors all come from a woman under 40 with acute or convalescent COVID-19.

This chain uses TRBV10-3 with TRBJ1-3; TRBD1 aligns across 7 bases. V gave up 8 bases and J gave up 4 bases; unmatched junction bases: 2. The CDR3 is 12 residues long. The germline gives CDR1 ENHRY, CDR2 SYGVKD. The CDR3 region is CAIAGQGNTIYF. For the CDR3, the DNA is TGTGCCATCGCGGGACAGGGAAACACCATATATTTT.

The rearrangement joins TRBV5-1 to TRBJ2-2; the D gene is possibly TRBD2 (5 bases). Trimming pared 6 bases from V and 5 bases from J, leaving 17 bases between. CDR1 is SGHRS and CDR2 is YFSETQ in the germline V gene. This CDR3 has 15 amino acids. The CDR3 loop is CASKPDSSGTGELFF. The CDR3 coding sequence is TGCGCCAGCAAGCCGGACTCTTCGGGTACCGGGGAGCTGTTTTTT.

The V call is TRBV5-1, the J call TRBJ1-2, with D uncertain. The CDR3 runs 14 residues. V was pared by 1 base and J by 4 bases, with 11 bases between. Germline values: CDR1 SGHRS, CDR2 YFSETQ. In DNA form, the CDR3 reads TGCGCCAGCAGCTTGACCTCCGGAGCCTATGGCTACACCTTC. Protein product: CASSLTSGAYGYTF.

V and J are TRBV11-2 and TRBJ2-1; TRBD2 matches at 11 bases. The V gene end was trimmed by 4 bases and the J gene end by 5 bases; junction bases not matched to a gene: 7. The CDR3 totals 16 residues. From germline, CDR1 is SGHAT and CDR2 FQNNGV. The CDR3 DNA reads as TGTGCCAGCAGCTCCATAGCGGGGGGGCACAACAATGAGCAGTTCTTC. Translated, it gives CASSSIAGGHNNEQFF.

This chain links TRBV7-9 with TRBJ1-1; possible D gene TRBD1, 6 bases. This CDR3 contains 16 residues. V gave up 4 bases and J gave up 0 bases, with 15 bases separating them. CDR1 and CDR2 from the germline V gene are SEHNR and FQNEAQ (reference sequence). CDR3 in DNA: TGTGCCAGCAGCTCCGGGACACTTGTCATGAACACTGAAGCTTTCTTT. It encodes CASSSGTLVMNTEAFF.

This sequence joins TRBV2 and TRBJ1-5; D is possibly TRBD1 (6 bases). Trimming removed 4 bases from V and 5 bases from J, with 9 bases in between. CDR1 and CDR2 from the germline V gene are SNHLY and FYNNEI. The CDR3 is made up of 13 amino acids. Written as DNA, the CDR3 is TGTGCCAGCAGTGGCCACAGGGATCAGCCCCAGCATTTT. Protein product: CASSGHRDQPQHF.

The CDR3 DNA reads as TGTGCCAGCAGCTCCACGGAGGTAGGGTTGGGGTTGGATACGCAGTATTTT. Amino acids: CASSSTEVGLGLDTQYF. V usage is TRBV5-4 and J usage is TRBJ2-3, with D maybe TRBD2 (5 bases). Germline V gives CDR1 SGHNT, CDR2 YYREEE (reference sequence). The CDR3 is 17 amino acids. V lost 3 bases, J lost 6 bases, and 23 bases lay in between.

The J gene is TRBJ2-1, the V gene TRBV7-9; D unresolved. Germline V gives CDR1 SEHNR, CDR2 FQNEAQ (reference sequence). Between the trimmed V and J ends, which lost 2 bases and 8 bases, there was a span of 7 bases. The CDR3 runs 12 residues. CDR3 residues: CASSLQRYEQFF. The CDR3 DNA sequence: TGTGCCAGCAGCTTACAGCGTTATGAGCAGTTCTTC.

The chain uses TRBV5-6 and TRBJ2-7; 7 nucleotides line up with TRBD1. In germline, CDR1 is SGHDT, CDR2 YYEEEE. The V gene end was trimmed by 0 bases and the J gene end by 6 bases; junction bases not matched to a gene: 9. The CDR3 extends over 15 amino acids. The CDR3 DNA sequence: TGTGCCAGCAGCTTGGAACTCTGGACAGGAGGCGAGCAGTACTTC. Translation gives CASSLELWTGGEQYF.

This clone has a handful of counts. V and J are TRBV10-1 and TRBJ2-7; D is unclear. Trimming cost V 0 bases and J 2 bases, with 2 bases left between them. This CDR3 comprises 12 residues. From germline, CDR1 is WNHNN and CDR2 SYGVQD (reference sequence). CDR3 DNA: TGCGCCAGCAGTGAGTCTACCTACGAGCAGTACTTC. This sequence encodes CASSESTYEQYF.

The chain joins TRBV2 to TRBJ1-1; D remains unclear. The CDR3 has 11 residues. The germline gives CDR1 SNHLY, CDR2 FYNNEI. V lost 4 bases, J lost 7 bases, and 7 bases lay in between. CDR3 DNA: TGTGCCAGCAGTGTCGGACTTGAAGCTTTCTTT. It is translated as CASSVGLEAFF.

This chain joins TRBV11-3 and TRBJ2-1, with TRBD2 identical over 15 bases. Looked up from germline, CDR1 is SGHNT and CDR2 is YENEEA. Unmatched junction bases numbered 15, after V lost 3 bases and J lost 9 bases. The CDR3 consists of 19 residues. In DNA form, the CDR3 reads TGTGCCAGCAGCTTTGGACTAGCGGGGGGGCTGCTACCGCCTGGTGAGCAGTTCTTC. Translation: CASSFGLAGGLLPPGEQFF.

This clone came up a few times. The J gene is TRBJ1-6, the V gene TRBV11-3; D is unresolved. Trimming took 0 bases from V and 9 from J, leaving 21 bases between them. Germline lookup yields CDR1 SGHNT and CDR2 YENEEA. This CDR3 is 18 amino acids long. Written as DNA, the CDR3 is TGTGCCAGCAGCTTAGATCAGTGGGAGTCAATTGGGATTTCACCCCTCCACTTT. This translates into CASSLDQWESIGISPLHF.

The chain carries TRBV28 and TRBJ2-7; D perhaps matches TRBD1 (5 bases). Trimming took 7 bases from V and 3 from J, leaving 7 bases between them. CDR1 is MDHEN, CDR2 SYDVKM, per germline. This CDR3 is 11 amino acids long. The CDR3 region has the DNA TGTGCCAGCACTGACAGCTACGAGCAGTACTTC. This translates into CASTDSYEQYF.

The chain links TRBV7-9 to TRBJ2-6; D is possibly TRBD1 (6 bases). Germline CDR1 reads SEHNR; CDR2 reads FQNEAQ (reference sequence). CDR3 length equals 16 residues. Deletions cut 4 bases from V and 0 bases from J, with 10 bases between. The CDR3 region is CASSSIQGSGANVLTF. The CDR3 DNA sequence: TGTGCCAGCAGCTCTATACAGGGCTCTGGGGCCAACGTCCTGACTTTC.

V is TRBV11-3 and J is TRBJ2-7, with 12 bases lining up with TRBD2. This CDR3 has 19 residues. Germline CDR1 SGHNT, CDR2 YENEEA. V lost 4 bases, J lost 1 base, and 14 bases stayed unmatched. The CDR3 loop is CASSWKLLAGGPSSYEQYF. The CDR3 coding sequence is TGTGCCAGCAGCTGGAAGCTCCTAGCGGGGGGGCCGTCTTCCTACGAGCAGTACTTC.

CDR3 region: CASSLAAGSDQPQHF. The CDR3 DNA reads TGTGCCAGCAGCTTAGCGGCGGGGAGTGATCAGCCCCAGCATTTT. V usage is TRBV7-6 and J usage is TRBJ1-5; D is unresolved. Trimming left V 0 bases short and J 5 bases short, with 11 bases between. This CDR3 region has 15 residues. CDR1 is SGHVS, CDR2 FNYEAQ, per germline.